This TCR beta chain was sequenced during a study of T cell changes during pregnancy in multiple sclerosis. Profiled with immunoSEQ multiplex PCR; TCRdb holds only in-frame clones, not every one. The sample includes 75,000 to 95,000 clones, approximately 90% of them seen just once. The CDR3 consists of 16 residues. The germline CDR1 and CDR2 sequences are KGHSH and LQKENI. V shed 0 bases and J 7 bases; nucleotides not matched to a gene: 10. This clone was seen a single time. This clonotype originated in a female donor with multiple sclerosis, enrolled in a pregnancy study. This sequence joins TRBV18 and TRBJ2-7, with 9 bases aligning to TRBD1. The specimen comprised peripheral blood, sampled before pregnancy. The CDR3: CASSPPGQGGRREQYF. The CDR3 DNA reads TGTGCCAGCTCACCACCGGGACAGGGAGGCCGGAGGGAGCAGTACTTC.